Reported below is one TCR beta chain. This sample was included in a study of early T cells in non-severe SARS-CoV-2 infection. Study as a whole: Bulk RNA taken from unsorted whole blood was sequenced, leaving chains unpaired.

Tagging with unique molecular identifiers was applied to individual cDNA molecules. TCRdb processed the 5' RACE reads anew with MiXCR; each CDR3 protein has one entry. This table has about 83,000 distinct CDR3 sequences, more than 12% appearing once. CDR1 is SGHVS and CDR2 is FQNEAQ in the germline V gene. The CDR3 sequence is 12 residues long. Trimming left V 5 bases short and J 6 bases short, with 11 bases between. The sequence was obtained from an adult who was a healthcare worker with PCR-confirmed SARS-CoV-2 infection or an uninfected control (not recorded which). The sample taken for sequencing was whole blood. The rearrangement uses TRBV7-8 and TRBJ2-7; D might be TRBD1 (5 bases). The CDR3 nucleotides are TGTGCCAGCAGCCCCTGGGGCGGCGAGCAGTACTTC. The encoded protein is CASSPWGGEQYF.